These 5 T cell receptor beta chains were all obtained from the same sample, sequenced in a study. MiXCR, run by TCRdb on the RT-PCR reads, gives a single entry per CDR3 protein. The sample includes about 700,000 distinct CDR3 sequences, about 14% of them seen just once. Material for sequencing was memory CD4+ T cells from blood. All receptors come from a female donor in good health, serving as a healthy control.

In nucleotides, the CDR3 is TGTGCCAGCAGCCTGGGACAGGCGATCACAGATACGCAGTATTTT. Amino acids: CASSLGQAITDTQYF. This chain joins TRBV7-9 and TRBJ2-3; 8 bases match TRBD1. Germline CDR1 is SEHNR and CDR2 is FQNEAQ (reference sequence). The V and J ends lost 5 bases and 2 bases, in that order; junction bases with no gene match: 6. This CDR3 comprises 15 residues.

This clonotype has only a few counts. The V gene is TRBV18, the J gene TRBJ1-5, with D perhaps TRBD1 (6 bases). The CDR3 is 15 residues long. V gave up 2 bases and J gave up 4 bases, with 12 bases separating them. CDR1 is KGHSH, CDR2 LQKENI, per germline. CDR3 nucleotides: TGTGCCAGCTCACCATACGGACAGACAAATCAGCCCCAGCATTTT. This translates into CASSPYGQTNQPQHF.

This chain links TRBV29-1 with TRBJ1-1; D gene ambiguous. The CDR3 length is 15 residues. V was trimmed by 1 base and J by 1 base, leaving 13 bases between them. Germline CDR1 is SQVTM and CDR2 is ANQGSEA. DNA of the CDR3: TGCAGCGTTGAAGGCCGTGTCGGCGCGAACACTGAAGCTTTCTTT. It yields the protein CSVEGRVGANTEAFF.

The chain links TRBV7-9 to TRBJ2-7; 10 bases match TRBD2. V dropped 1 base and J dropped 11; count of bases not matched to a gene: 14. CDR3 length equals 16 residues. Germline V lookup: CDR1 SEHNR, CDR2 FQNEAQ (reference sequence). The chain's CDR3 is CASSLGLSGGAGLEYF. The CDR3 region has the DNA TGTGCCAGCAGCTTAGGGCTAAGCGGGGGGGCAGGATTGGAGTACTTC. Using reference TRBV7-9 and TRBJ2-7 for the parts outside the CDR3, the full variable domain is DTGVSQNPRHKITKRGQNVTFRCDPISEHNRLYWYRQTLGQGPEFLTYFQNEAQLEKSRLLSDRFSAERPKGSFSTLEIQRTEQGDSAMYLCASSLGLSGGAGLEYFGPGTRLTVT.

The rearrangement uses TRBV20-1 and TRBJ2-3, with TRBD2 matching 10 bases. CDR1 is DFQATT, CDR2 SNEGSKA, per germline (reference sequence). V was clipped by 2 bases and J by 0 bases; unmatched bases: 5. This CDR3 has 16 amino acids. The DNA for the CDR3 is TGCAGTGCTAGACCGACTAGCGGGCCTAGCACAGATACGCAGTATTTT. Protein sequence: CSARPTSGPSTDTQYF.